Below are 20 T cell receptor beta chains sequenced from a single sample in a study of blood T cell repertoires in COVID-19. Here immunoSEQ multiplex PCR was the method, and the copy in TCRdb shows in-frame clones only, minus some. Of approximately 200,000 clones listed, 80% to 90% are singletons. Specimen: peripheral blood. These receptors all stem from a woman older than 75 with acute or convalescent COVID-19.

This rearrangement joins TRBV12-5 to TRBJ1-1, with a possible D match to TRBD1 (6 bases). The CDR3 has 14 amino acids. Germline CDR1 is LGHNT and CDR2 is FRNRAP. V gave up 6 bases and J gave up 7 bases, with 18 bases separating them. CDR3 in DNA: TGTGCTAGTGGCCACAGGGTTTGGACATATGAAGCTTTCTTT. It yields the protein CASGHRVWTYEAFF.

This clone has a handful of counts. The chain couples TRBV18 to TRBJ1-2; 8 bases align to TRBD1. CDR3 length: 16 amino acids. The V gene's germline CDR1 is KGHSH and CDR2 LQKENI. The junction had 5 bases not matched to a gene; V was cut back by 0 bases and J by 2 bases. CDR3 coding DNA: TGTGCCAGCTCACCACCCCCACAGGGGGTAAACTATGGCTACACCTTC. Protein sequence: CASSPPPQGVNYGYTF.

This chain uses TRBV24-1 with TRBJ1-5, with a possible D match to TRBD1 (5 bases). Per germline, CDR1 KGHDR and CDR2 SFDVKD. The CDR3 length is 13 residues. V dropped 9 bases and J dropped 5 bases, with 13 bases sitting between them. CDR3 protein: CATQQALHQPQHF. CDR3 in DNA: TGTGCCACCCAACAGGCTTTACATCAGCCCCAGCATTTT.

V gene TRBV3-1 (or the pseudogene TRBV3-2) combines with J gene TRBJ2-3; TRBD2 matches 7 bases. The trim removed 0 bases at V and 4 bases at J, leaving 7 bases unmatched. CDR3 length: 16 residues. Germline V gene data show CDR1 as LGHDT and CDR2 as YNNKEL (reference sequence). DNA for the CDR3: TGTGCCAGCAGCCAAGATCTAGGCGGGAGCGCAGATACGCAGTATTTT. Translated: CASSQDLGGSADTQYF.

For this clone: At the DNA level, this CDR3 is encoded by other sequences in the same sample as well. The V and J genes are TRBV28 and TRBJ2-2, with TRBD2 matching 10 bases. Germline V gene sequence: CDR1 MDHEN, CDR2 SYDVKM. This CDR3 is 16 amino acids long. The trim removed 6 bases at V and 0 bases at J, leaving 4 bases unmatched. The CDR3 region has the DNA TGTGCCAGCAGCCTCGGACTAGCGGCGAACACCGGGGAGCTGTTTTTT. Its translation is CASSLGLAANTGELFF.

The chain links TRBV7-9 to TRBJ1-1; 10 positions agree with TRBD1. The germline V gene encodes CDR1 SEHNR and CDR2 FQNEAQ (reference sequence). The CDR3 is made up of 16 amino acids. V was clipped by 5 bases and J by 0 bases; unmatched bases: 6. The CDR3 protein is CASSPWTGGVNTEAFF. The DNA of the CDR3 is TGTGCCAGCAGCCCCTGGACAGGGGGTGTGAACACTGAAGCTTTCTTT.

The chain uses TRBV30 and TRBJ1-2; 11 nucleotides match TRBD1. The CDR3 extends over 17 amino acids. Germline V gene lookup returns CDR1 GTSNPN and CDR2 SVGIG (reference sequence). V lost 3 bases, J lost 4 bases, and 13 bases stayed unmatched. CDR3 sequence (DNA): TGTGCCTGGAGACGAGGAGGACAGGGGGCGAGGGGCTATGGCTACACCTTC. Translation gives CAWRRGGQGARGYGYTF. Supplemented by reference TRBV30 and TRBJ1-2, the full variable domain reads SQTIHQWPATLVQPVGSPLSLECTVEGTSNPNLYWYRQAAGRGLQLLFYSVGIGQISSEVPQNLSASRPQDRQFILSSKKLLLSDSGFYLCAWRRGGQGARGYGYTFGSGTRLTVV.

The chain combines TRBV27 with TRBJ2-7; 7 nucleotides match TRBD2. Looked up from germline, CDR1 is MNHEY and CDR2 is SMNVEV (reference sequence). The length of the CDR3 is 15 residues. V trimming: 3 bases; J trimming: 5 bases; junction bases outside the gene matches: 10. The CDR3 here is CASSFDPRERDEQYF. Written as DNA, the CDR3 is TGTGCCAGCAGTTTCGATCCGCGGGAGAGGGACGAGCAGTACTTC.

V gene TRBV7-2 combines with J gene TRBJ1-1; D possibly corresponds to TRBD1 (5 bases). The CDR3 consists of 14 residues. Germline-derived CDR1 and CDR2 are SGHTA and FQGNSA. V lost 1 base and J 3 bases, leaving 9 bases between the germline ends. The CDR3, as DNA: TGTGCCAGCAGCTTAGTTCCCAGGGACACTGAAGCTTTCTTT. It is translated as CASSLVPRDTEAFF.

The J gene is TRBJ1-5, the V gene TRBV19; 7 bases are a match to TRBD1. Per germline, CDR1 LNHDA and CDR2 SQIVND (reference sequence). The CDR3 sequence is 15 residues long. Trimming cost V 6 bases and J 5 bases; bases outside gene matches: 10. The CDR3 DNA is TGTGCCAGTAGGGGGACAGTCGGCAGCGATCAGCCCCAGCATTTT. Protein sequence: CASRGTVGSDQPQHF.

The chain carries TRBV7-6 and TRBJ1-1; D possibly corresponds to TRBD1 (5 bases). There are 13 residues in the CDR3. Germline CDR1 is SGHVS and CDR2 is FNYEAQ. Trimming stripped 5 bases from V and 5 bases from J, with 12 bases between. Here the CDR3 DNA reads TGTGCCAGCAGCCTCCTGAAGGGGACTGAAGCTTTCTTT. Its protein product is CASSLLKGTEAFF.

The chain has TRBV6-2 or TRBV6-3 and TRBJ2-5; tentatively, D is TRBD2 (6 bases). Trimming removed 5 bases at V and 2 bases at J, with 12 bases between. The CDR3 runs to 14 residues. The germline CDR1 and CDR2 sequences are MNHEY and SVGEGT. The CDR3 DNA follows: TGTGCCAGCAGTCCCCGGGACTGGCAAGAGACCCAGTACTTC. Its protein product is CASSPRDWQETQYF.

With regard to this clone: At one boundary the junction diverges from the germline segment, which might be a read error. The genes are TRBV11-2 and TRBJ2-4; 10 positions agree with TRBD2. This CDR3 has 16 residues. Germline V CDR1 and CDR2: SGHAT, FQNNGV. Here the CDR3 DNA reads TGTGCCAGCAGCTCATTACCCCCGACTAGCGGGTCCCTAGGGGACTTC. Its protein is CASSSLPPTSGSLGDF.

This chain uses TRBV5-1 with TRBJ2-1, with 12 nucleotides matching TRBD2. The germline gives CDR1 SGHRS, CDR2 YFSETQ. V dropped 0 bases and J dropped 6; count of bases not matched to a gene: 1. The CDR3 runs to 15 residues. CDR3 DNA: TGCGCCAGCAGCTTGGGACTAGCGGGAGTCAATGAGCAGTTCTTC. It translates to CASSLGLAGVNEQFF. The whole variable domain, remainder taken from reference TRBV5-1 and TRBJ2-1, is KAGVTQTPRYLIKTRGQQVTLSCSPISGHRSVSWYQQTPGQGLQFLFEYFSETQRNKGNFPGRFSGRQFSNSRSEMNVSTLELGDSALYLCASSLGLAGVNEQFFGPGTRLTVL.

The chain is built from TRBV9 and TRBJ1-2; TRBD1 aligns across 10 bases. Trimming at V came to 0 bases and at J to 7 bases, leaving 9 bases not matched to a gene. CDR1 and CDR2 (germline): SGDLS, YYNGEE. The CDR3 contains 16 residues. In DNA, the CDR3 is TGTGCCAGCAGCGTAGTAGGACAGGGGGGTCCGGGTGGCTACACCTTC. Encoded protein: CASSVVGQGGPGGYTF.

The DNA for the CDR3 is TGTGCCAGCAGCCCCCGACAGGGCGAAGGGCCCCAGCATTTT. Translated: CASSPRQGEGPQHF. The V gene is TRBV3-1 (or the pseudogene TRBV3-2), the J gene TRBJ1-5; TRBD1 matches 7 bases. Germline assignment: CDR1 LGHDT and CDR2 YNNKEL (reference sequence). The CDR3 runs 14 residues. With 4 bases clipped from V and 9 bases from J, the junction kept 9 bases outside the gene matches.

The rearrangement joins TRBV19 to TRBJ2-7, with a possible D match to TRBD2 (5 bases). With 4 bases removed from V and 5 bases from J, the gap between germline ends came to 12 bases. CDR1 and CDR2 from the germline V gene are LNHDA and SQIVND (reference sequence). This CDR3 contains 13 residues. CDR3 coding DNA: TGTGCCAGTAGTAAGGAGAGGGCGGACGAGCAGTACTTC. Its translation is CASSKERADEQYF.

The chain is built from TRBV29-1 and TRBJ1-2; D uncertain. Germline assignment: CDR1 SQVTM and CDR2 ANQGSEA. This CDR3 is built from 12 residues. Trimming pared 3 bases from V and 2 bases from J, leaving 7 bases between. CDR3 amino acids: CSVESGNYGYTF. Written as DNA, the CDR3 is TGCAGCGTTGAGAGCGGGAACTATGGCTACACCTTC.

The rearrangement uses TRBV7-8 and TRBJ1-1, with D tentatively TRBD1 (6 bases). Trimming removed 7 bases at V and 4 bases at J, with 16 bases between. The V gene's germline CDR1 is SGHVS and CDR2 FQNEAQ. This CDR3 region has 14 residues. The CDR3 nucleotides read TGTGCCAGCAACCAACAGGGAAGTGGCACTGAAGCTTTCTTT. Protein: CASNQQGSGTEAFF.

This clone was observed a few times. The chain has TRBV11-3 and TRBJ1-3, with D maybe TRBD1 (6 bases). CDR3 length equals 16 residues. Germline lookup yields CDR1 SGHNT and CDR2 YENEEA. The V gene lost 1 base and the J gene lost 3 bases, with 13 bases spanning the gap. The CDR3 coding sequence is TGTGCCAGCAGCTTAGGAACAGGGACATTTGGAAACACCATATATTTT. Translating gives CASSLGTGTFGNTIYF.